Listed here are 2 T cell receptor beta chains from one sample, sequenced in a study of CD8 T cells in ankylosing spondylitis. TCRdb called the 5' RACE reads again in MiXCR, with one record for every CDR3 protein. The repertoire holds around 130,000 distinct CDR3 sequences, roughly 8.8% seen once, with about 3.3% in the top ten. Input material: blood, either unsorted or a sorted T cell fraction (not recorded which). These receptors came from a male donor with ankylosing spondylitis or in good health (not recorded which).

This clonotype was found many times. V is TRBV20-1 and J is TRBJ1-1, with 12 bases fitting TRBD1. J lost 3 bases, V lost 2 bases, and 7 bases had no gene match. Looked up from germline, CDR1 is DFQATT and CDR2 is SNEGSKA (reference sequence). The CDR3 loop spans 16 amino acids. The CDR3 sequence is CSARRDRGPGYTEAFF. The CDR3 bases are TGCAGTGCTAGAAGGGACAGGGGGCCAGGGTACACTGAAGCTTTCTTT.

This clonotype has ten or more counts. This sequence joins TRBV28 and TRBJ2-7; the match to TRBD2 covers 8 bases. The V segment lost 3 bases and the J segment 3 bases; nucleotides outside the gene matches: 10. CDR1 and CDR2 from the germline V gene are MDHEN and SYDVKM. This CDR3 has 16 amino acids. CDR3 bases: TGTGCCAGCAGTTTGAGCGGGAGAATCTTTCGCTACGAGCAGTACTTC. Its protein is CASSLSGRIFRYEQYF.